The T cell receptor beta chain described here comes from a study of memory CD4+ T cells and cytomegalovirus serostatus. This CDR3 is built from 13 residues. The germline V gene has CDR1 MNHNS and CDR2 SASEGT. Trimming left V 5 bases short and J 5 bases short, with 12 bases between. The sort gate was single viable CD3+CD4+CD8-CD45RO+ cells for memory CD4+ T cells. Total CD4+ T cells were enriched by CD4 positive selection. Only in-frame clones appear in the TCRdb table, and some are missing; sequencing was by immunoSEQ multiplex PCR. This sample yields about 46,000 clones, of which roughly 80% are seen a single time; approximately 0.6% belongs to the top ten.

The sequenced sample consisted of memory CD4+ T cells from blood. The genes are TRBV6-1 and TRBJ2-5; D may be TRBD1 (6 bases). The source of this sequence is an adult in good health and CMV-seronegative. The CDR3 here is CASSKTQGETQYF. In DNA, the CDR3 is TGTGCCAGCAGTAAAACCCAGGGGGAGACCCAGTACTTC.